This TCR beta chain comes out of a study of T cells in Graves' hyperthyroidism and ophthalmopathy. Points from the study as a whole: Expanded thyroid clonotypes (above 0.001) were mostly also found in blood. Ophthalmopathy was separated from stable hyperthyroidism by a 13 V-J model.

Researchers amplified the TCR beta CDR3 regions from RNA transcripts. TCR CDR3 underwent first-round RT-PCR with the HTBI primer set. TCRdb independently ran MiXCR on the multiplex PCR reads; one entry per CDR3 protein. The data contain a few hundred thousand distinct CDR3 sequences, less than 25% of them singletons. The CDR3 totals 12 residues. Germline lookup yields CDR1 SNHLY and CDR2 FYNNEI. V was clipped by 5 bases and J by 9 bases; unmatched bases: 3. This clonotype was recorded many times. Its target is not known. With a duration under 2 months, the hyperthyroidism was newly diagnosed in patients aged 18 to 65. Extraction of PBMCs used about 9.2 ml of fresh peripheral blood.

The chain combines TRBV2 with TRBJ1-2; TRBD1 matches at 10 bases. The sequence came from a man younger than 35 with Graves' hyperthyroidism. Sample: blood. The CDR3 region is CASSRQGASYTF. The CDR3 DNA is TGTGCCAGCAGTCGACAGGGGGCGAGCTACACCTTC.